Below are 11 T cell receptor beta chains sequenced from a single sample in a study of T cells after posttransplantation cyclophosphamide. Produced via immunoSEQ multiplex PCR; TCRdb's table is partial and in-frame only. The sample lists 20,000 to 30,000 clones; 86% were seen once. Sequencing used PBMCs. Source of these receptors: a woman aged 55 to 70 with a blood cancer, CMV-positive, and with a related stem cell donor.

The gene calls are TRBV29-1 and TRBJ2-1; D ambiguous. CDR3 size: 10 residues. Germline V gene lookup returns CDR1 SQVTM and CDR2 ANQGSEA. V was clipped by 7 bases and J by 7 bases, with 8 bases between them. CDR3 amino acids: CSAVTNEQFF. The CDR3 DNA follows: TGCAGCGCAGTAACGAATGAGCAGTTCTTC.

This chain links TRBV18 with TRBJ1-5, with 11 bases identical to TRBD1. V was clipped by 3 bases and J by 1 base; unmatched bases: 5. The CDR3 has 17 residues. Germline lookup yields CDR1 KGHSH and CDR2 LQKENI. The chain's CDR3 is CASSPGRTGGSNQPQHF. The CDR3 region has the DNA TGTGCCAGCTCACCGGGTAGGACAGGGGGCAGCAATCAGCCCCAGCATTTT.

The CDR3 protein is CASSSTRGYTF. CDR3 DNA sequence: TGTGCCAGCAGCTCGACACGGGGCTACACCTTC. The chain is built from TRBV9 and TRBJ1-2; D is unresolved. Germline loops: CDR1 SGDLS, CDR2 YYNGEE. CDR3 length: 11 amino acids. V was trimmed by 4 bases and J by 8 bases, leaving 9 bases between them.

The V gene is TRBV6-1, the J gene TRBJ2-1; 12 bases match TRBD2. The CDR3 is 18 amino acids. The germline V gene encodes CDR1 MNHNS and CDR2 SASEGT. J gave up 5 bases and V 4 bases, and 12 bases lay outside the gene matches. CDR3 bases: TGTGCCAGCAGTGTCCTACTAGCGGGAGGAATACTCGACAATGAGCAGTTCTTC. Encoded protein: CASSVLLAGGILDNEQFF.

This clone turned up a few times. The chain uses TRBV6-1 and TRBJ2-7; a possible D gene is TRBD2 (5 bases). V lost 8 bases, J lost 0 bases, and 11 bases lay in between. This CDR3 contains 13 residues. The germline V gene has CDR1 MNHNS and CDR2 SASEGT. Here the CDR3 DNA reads TGTGCCAGCCCAGGACTGTACTCCTACGAGCAGTACTTC. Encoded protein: CASPGLYSYEQYF.

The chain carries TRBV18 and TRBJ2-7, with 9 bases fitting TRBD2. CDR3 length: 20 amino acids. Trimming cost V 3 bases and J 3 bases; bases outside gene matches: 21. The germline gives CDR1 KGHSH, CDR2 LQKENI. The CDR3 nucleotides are TGTGCCAGCTCACCCCCGACGGGGCTGGGGGGTTCTAGCGGGATCTACGAGCAGTACTTC. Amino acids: CASSPPTGLGGSSGIYEQYF.

The DNA for the CDR3 is TGTGCCAGCAGTTTTGGCGACATGACCTACGAGCAGTACTTC. It yields the protein CASSFGDMTYEQYF. The chain employs TRBV27 and TRBJ2-7; no definite D call. Germline lookup yields CDR1 MNHEY and CDR2 SMNVEV (reference sequence). This CDR3 is built from 14 residues. The V end lost 3 bases, the J end lost 2 bases, and 11 bases lay between the germline ends.

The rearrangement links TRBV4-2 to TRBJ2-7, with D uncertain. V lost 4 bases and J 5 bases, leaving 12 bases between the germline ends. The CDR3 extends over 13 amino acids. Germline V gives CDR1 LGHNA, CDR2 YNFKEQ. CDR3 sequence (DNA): TGTGCCAGCAGCCTAAGCCTAAGCGACGAGCAGTACTTC. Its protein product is CASSLSLSDEQYF.

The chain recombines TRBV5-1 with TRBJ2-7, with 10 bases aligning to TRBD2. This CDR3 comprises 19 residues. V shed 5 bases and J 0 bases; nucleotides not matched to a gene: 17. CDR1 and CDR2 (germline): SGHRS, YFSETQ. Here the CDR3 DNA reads TGCGCCAGCAGTCTTGGCTTCCGACTAGCGGGTCCTAGCTCCTACGAGCAGTACTTC. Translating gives CASSLGFRLAGPSSYEQYF.

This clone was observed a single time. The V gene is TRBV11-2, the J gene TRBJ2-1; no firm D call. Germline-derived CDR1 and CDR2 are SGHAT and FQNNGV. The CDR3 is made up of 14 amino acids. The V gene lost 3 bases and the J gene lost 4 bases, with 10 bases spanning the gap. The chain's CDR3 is CASSFLRRYNEQFF. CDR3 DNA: TGTGCCAGCAGCTTCTTGCGGAGATACAATGAGCAGTTCTTC.

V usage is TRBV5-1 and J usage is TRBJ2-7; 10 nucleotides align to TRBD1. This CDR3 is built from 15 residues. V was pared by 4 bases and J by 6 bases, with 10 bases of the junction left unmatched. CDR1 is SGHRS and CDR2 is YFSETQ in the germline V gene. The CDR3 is CASSTNRDRGSEQYF. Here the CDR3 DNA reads TGCGCCAGCAGCACAAACCGGGACAGGGGAAGCGAGCAGTACTTC. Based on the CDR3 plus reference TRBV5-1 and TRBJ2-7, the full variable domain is KAGVTQTPRYLIKTRGQQVTLSCSPISGHRSVSWYQQTPGQGLQFLFEYFSETQRNKGNFPGRFSGRQFSNSRSEMNVSTLELGDSALYLCASSTNRDRGSEQYFGPGTRLTVT.